The 26 T cell receptor beta chains below were found in one sample sequenced in a study of identical twins. In TCRdb, the 5' RACE reads were re-called with MiXCR into one record per CDR3 protein. The table has around 370,000 distinct CDR3 sequences, roughly 9% seen once. Sample: naive T cells sorted from blood. The receptors originated from a woman in her 50s in good health.

The sample holds many counts of this clonotype. The chain uses TRBV12-3 or TRBV12-4 and TRBJ2-7; 14 bases map to TRBD2. V lost 6 bases, J lost 4 bases, and 5 bases stayed unmatched. This CDR3 comprises 15 residues. CDR3 residues: CASSPGLAGVYEQYF. CDR3 DNA sequence: TGTGCCAGCAGCCCGGGACTAGCGGGAGTATACGAGCAGTACTTC.

The chain couples TRBV12-3 or TRBV12-4 to TRBJ2-1; tentatively, D is TRBD2 (5 bases). CDR3 length equals 14 residues. Trimming stripped 7 bases from V and 1 base from J, with 11 bases between. The CDR3 protein is CASNPLGSYNEQFF. The CDR3 coding sequence is TGTGCCAGCAATCCACTAGGGTCCTACAATGAGCAGTTCTTC.

As regards this clonotype: Germline is not matched at one junction end, which may reflect a read error. The V and J genes are TRBV7-6 and TRBJ2-3; 7 nucleotides align to TRBD2. This CDR3 contains 17 residues. Germline CDR1 and CDR2: SGHVS and FNYEAQ. DNA for the CDR3: TGTGCCAGCAGCTTAGCCAGGGACGGCGGGAGCACGGATACGCAGTATTTT. Translated, it gives CASSLARDGGSTDTQYF.

This chain links TRBV7-9 with TRBJ2-1, with D possibly TRBD2 on 5 matching bases. Germline loops: CDR1 SEHNR, CDR2 FQNEAQ (reference sequence). The CDR3 sequence is 14 residues long. Trimming pared 4 bases from V and 5 bases from J, leaving 12 bases between. Here the CDR3 DNA reads TGTGCCAGCAGCTCCTTGGACTGGAACAATGAGCAGTTCTTC. Translated, it gives CASSSLDWNNEQFF.

V gene TRBV27 combines with J gene TRBJ2-5; 10 bases map to TRBD2. CDR1 is MNHEY, CDR2 SMNVEV, per germline (reference sequence). Losses at the gene ends were 5 bases for V and 5 bases for J; bases not matched to a gene: 8. This CDR3 is built from 15 residues. The CDR3 DNA sequence: TGTGCCAGCAGTCTACTAGCGGGATCCTTGGAGACCCAGTACTTC. Protein: CASSLLAGSLETQYF.

This clonotype was seen at least ten times. The V gene is TRBV6-5, the J gene TRBJ2-7, with D unclear. Germline CDR1 MNHEY, CDR2 SVGAGI. This CDR3 has 13 amino acids. The ends were cut back, 5 bases at V and 6 bases at J, with 14 bases in the middle. In DNA form, the CDR3 reads TGTGCCAGCAGTCCATTCAGAGGCGGCGAGCAGTACTTC. It translates to CASSPFRGGEQYF.

V gene TRBV5-6 combines with J gene TRBJ1-5; 7 positions match TRBD1. This CDR3 is 16 amino acids long. From germline, CDR1 is SGHDT and CDR2 YYEEEE. The junction had 10 bases not matched to a gene; V was cut back by 4 bases and J by 3 bases. The CDR3 DNA reads TGTGCCAGCAGCCCACCGGGACAGCGATCCAATCAGCCCCAGCATTTT. It encodes CASSPPGQRSNQPQHF.

CDR3 nucleotide sequence: TGTGCCAGCAGTTTTTACCGACAGCGAACTGAAGCTTTCTTT. Translating gives CASSFYRQRTEAFF. V gene TRBV12-3 or TRBV12-4 combines with J gene TRBJ1-1; D is perhaps TRBD1 (5 bases). Trimming removed 3 bases at V and 5 bases at J, with 13 bases between. The CDR3 has 14 amino acids.

The CDR3 sequence: CASSGNTRITDTQYF. CDR3 DNA sequence: TGTGCCAGCAGTGGAAACACACGGATCACAGATACGCAGTATTTT. V and J are TRBV6-6 and TRBJ2-3; D call uncertain. Deletions cut 5 bases from V and 2 bases from J, with 14 bases between. CDR3 size: 15 residues. From germline, CDR1 is MNHNY and CDR2 SVGAGI (reference sequence).

This chain uses TRBV12-3 or TRBV12-4 with TRBJ2-4, with D unclear. This CDR3 spans 16 amino acids. The ends were cut back, 1 base at V and 6 bases at J, with 16 bases in the middle. The CDR3 sequence: CASSLGVRSSINIQYF. The CDR3 region has the DNA TGTGCCAGCAGTTTAGGGGTCAGGAGTTCGATAAACATTCAGTACTTC.

This clonotype was observed a few times. J is TRBJ1-3 and V is TRBV15, with D possibly TRBD1 on 5 matching bases. The CDR3 totals 15 residues. The germline V and J ends were trimmed by 6 bases and 0 bases, with 12 bases remaining between them. Germline CDR1 reads LNHNV; CDR2 reads YYDKDF (reference sequence). The CDR3: CATSTGAGSGNTIYF. The CDR3 nucleotides are TGTGCCACCAGTACCGGGGCCGGCTCTGGAAACACCATATATTTT.

This clonotype was seen a few times. The chain couples TRBV20-1 to TRBJ2-1; TRBD2 agrees at 8 bases. V lost 2 bases and J lost 8; bases outside the gene matches: 8. Germline V gives CDR1 DFQATT, CDR2 SNEGSKA (reference sequence). The CDR3 contains 14 residues. CDR3 amino acids: CSARSAGLVYEQFF. DNA for the CDR3: TGCAGTGCTAGATCGGCGGGACTAGTCTATGAGCAGTTCTTC.

This clonotype was detected a few times. The chain is built from TRBV20-1 and TRBJ2-5; D is unclear. The CDR3 is 13 amino acids. V was trimmed by 6 bases and J by 4 bases, leaving 15 bases between them. The germline V gene has CDR1 DFQATT and CDR2 SNEGSKA (reference sequence). DNA for the CDR3: TGCAGTGCCCTGGGCAGGTCGGGAGAGACCCAGTACTTC. Protein: CSALGRSGETQYF.

This clonotype appeared many times. This chain links TRBV10-3 with TRBJ2-6; a weak D match, TRBD2 (6 bases). V lost 9 bases, J lost 4 bases, and 16 bases lay in between. The CDR3 has 15 residues. Looked up from germline, CDR1 is ENHRY and CDR2 is SYGVKD. The CDR3 spells CAILIGTSGANVLTF. The CDR3 nucleotides are TGTGCCATTCTAATCGGGACTTCAGGGGCCAACGTCCTGACTTTC.

This clonotype was found many times. The gene calls are TRBV18 and TRBJ2-7, with 9 bases fitting TRBD1. Per germline, CDR1 KGHSH and CDR2 LQKENI. The V and J ends lost 3 bases and 7 bases, in that order; junction bases with no gene match: 7. This CDR3 has 14 amino acids. The CDR3 nucleotides read TGTGCCAGCTCACCCGCTAAGACAGGGGGGGAGCAGTACTTC. Its protein is CASSPAKTGGEQYF.

The gene calls are TRBV29-1 and TRBJ2-7; no reliable D call. The V gene's germline CDR1 is SQVTM and CDR2 ANQGSEA. V was shortened by 7 bases and J by 2 bases, with 27 bases between the two germline ends. The CDR3 sequence is 17 residues long. CDR3 coding DNA: TGCAGCGGGACCAGCTTTAATCAGGCGACCCTCACCTACGAGCAGTACGTC. This encodes CSGTSFNQATLTYEQYV.

This clonotype was seen a few times. This chain connects TRBV27 to TRBJ1-2; D is perhaps TRBD1 (6 bases). The CDR3 has 14 amino acids. The germline V and J ends were trimmed by 0 bases and 4 bases, with 9 bases remaining between them. CDR1 MNHEY and CDR2 SMNVEV come from the germline V gene (reference sequence). CDR3 nucleotides: TGTGCCAGCAGTTTATCGGCAGGGGTCTATGGCTACACCTTC. This translates into CASSLSAGVYGYTF.

This clonotype was detected once. The V and J genes are TRBV15 and TRBJ1-3; D gene unclear. V lost 0 bases and J 0 bases, leaving 9 bases between the germline ends. The CDR3 contains 16 residues. CDR1 and CDR2 from the germline V gene are LNHNV and YYDKDF (reference sequence). The CDR3, as DNA: TGTGCCACCAGCAGAGAGATGCAGAACTCTGGAAACACCATATATTTT. Translating gives CATSREMQNSGNTIYF.

In this sample, this clonotype turned up a few times. J is TRBJ2-1 and V is TRBV12-3 or TRBV12-4, with 9 positions matching TRBD2. The ends lost 5 bases at V and 6 bases at J; junction bases unmatched: 5. The CDR3 covers 14 residues. The CDR3 bases are TGTGCCAGCAGTCCCGGGACTAGCATCAATGAGCAGTTCTTC. It is translated as CASSPGTSINEQFF.

This clonotype turned up a few times. The chain couples TRBV20-1 to TRBJ2-7; TRBD1 might be the D (6 bases). The CDR3 is made up of 13 amino acids. V lost 8 bases to trimming and J lost 7 bases, with 21 bases between them. Germline values: CDR1 DFQATT, CDR2 SNEGSKA (reference sequence). In DNA form, the CDR3 reads TGCAGTCTCTGGGACATCGTTAACAGGGAGCAGTACGTC. Amino acids: CSLWDIVNREQYV.

This clonotype was detected a few times. The chain employs TRBV6-5 and TRBJ2-7; 13 bases fit TRBD2. The CDR3 contains 14 residues. The germline V gene has CDR1 MNHEY and CDR2 SVGAGI. The V and J ends lost 6 bases and 5 bases, in that order; junction bases with no gene match: 4. The CDR3 nucleotides are TGTGCCAGCAGACTAGCGGGAGGGCGTAACGAGCAGTACTTC. It codes for CASRLAGGRNEQYF.

The chain joins TRBV3-1 to TRBJ2-2, with 9 bases fitting TRBD2. This CDR3 comprises 22 residues. The germline CDR1 and CDR2 sequences are LGHDT and YNNKEL (reference sequence). Trimming cost V 2 bases and J 4 bases; bases outside gene matches: 23. CDR3 sequence: CASSQLAGPRRGRARVTGELFF. CDR3 nucleotide sequence: TGTGCCAGCAGCCAATTAGCGGGGCCTCGACGCGGGAGGGCCCGGGTCACCGGGGAGCTGTTTTTT.

The V gene is TRBV19, the J gene TRBJ2-7; 8 positions match TRBD2. This CDR3 is 14 amino acids long. Looked up from germline, CDR1 is LNHDA and CDR2 is SQIVND (reference sequence). V lost 5 bases and J lost 4; bases outside the gene matches: 7. CDR3 DNA: TGTGCCAGTAGTTCGTACACGGGGGGGTACGAGCAGTACTTC. Amino acids: CASSSYTGGYEQYF.

This clonotype was counted at least ten times. The chain couples TRBV24-1 to TRBJ1-4; 8 bases fit TRBD1. V gave up 4 bases and J gave up 7 bases; unmatched junction bases: 4. CDR3 length: 14 amino acids. Germline CDR1 and CDR2: KGHDR and SFDVKD. This chain's CDR3 is CATSEAGQAEKLFF. The CDR3 nucleotides read TGTGCCACCAGTGAGGCGGGACAGGCTGAAAAACTGTTTTTT.

The chain combines TRBV20-1 with TRBJ2-4; the D gene is possibly TRBD1 (6 bases). The CDR3 contains 12 residues. The germline gives CDR1 DFQATT, CDR2 SNEGSKA (reference sequence). Between the trimmed V and J ends, which lost 8 bases and 3 bases, there was a span of 11 bases. CDR3 bases: TGCAGTCAGTCAGGGGACAAAAACATTCAGTACTTC. The encoded protein is CSQSGDKNIQYF.

The chain recombines TRBV7-8 with TRBJ2-3, with D tentatively TRBD2 (5 bases). Trimming removed 4 bases from V and 7 bases from J, with 9 bases in between. From germline, CDR1 is SGHVS and CDR2 FQNEAQ. This CDR3 contains 12 residues. The CDR3: CASSYTGNTQYF. The CDR3 nucleotides read TGTGCCAGCAGCTATACCGGGAATACGCAGTATTTT.